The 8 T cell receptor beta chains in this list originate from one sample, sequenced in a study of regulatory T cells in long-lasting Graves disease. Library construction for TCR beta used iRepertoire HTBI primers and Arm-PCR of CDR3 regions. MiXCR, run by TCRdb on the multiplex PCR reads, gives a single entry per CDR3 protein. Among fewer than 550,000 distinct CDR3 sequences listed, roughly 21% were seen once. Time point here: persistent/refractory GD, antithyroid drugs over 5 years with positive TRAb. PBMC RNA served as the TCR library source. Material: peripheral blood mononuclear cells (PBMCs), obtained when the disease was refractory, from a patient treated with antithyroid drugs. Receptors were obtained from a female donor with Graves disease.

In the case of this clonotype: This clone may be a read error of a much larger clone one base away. CDR3: CASSQDRGNEKLFF. The CDR3, as DNA: TGTGCCAGCAGCCAGGACAGGGGGAATGAAAAACTGTTTTTT. The chain uses TRBV12-3 or TRBV12-4 and TRBJ1-4; 10 nucleotides agree with TRBD1. The CDR3 length is 14 residues. The J segment lost 5 bases and the V segment lost 6 bases, leaving 3 bases of the junction unmatched.

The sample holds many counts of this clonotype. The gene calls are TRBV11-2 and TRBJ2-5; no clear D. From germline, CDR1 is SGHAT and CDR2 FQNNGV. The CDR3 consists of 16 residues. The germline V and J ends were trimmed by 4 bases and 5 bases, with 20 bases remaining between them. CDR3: CASSSPISGPKETQYF. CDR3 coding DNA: TGTGCCAGCAGCTCACCAATCTCCGGGCCCAAGGAGACCCAGTACTTC.

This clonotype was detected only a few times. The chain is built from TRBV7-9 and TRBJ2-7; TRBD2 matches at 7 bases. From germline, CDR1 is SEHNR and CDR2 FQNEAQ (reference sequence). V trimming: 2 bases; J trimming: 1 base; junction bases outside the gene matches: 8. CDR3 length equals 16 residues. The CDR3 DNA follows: TGTGCCAGCAGCTTATCCCCCGGGCGGGGGTCCTACGAGCAGTACTTC. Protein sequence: CASSLSPGRGSYEQYF.

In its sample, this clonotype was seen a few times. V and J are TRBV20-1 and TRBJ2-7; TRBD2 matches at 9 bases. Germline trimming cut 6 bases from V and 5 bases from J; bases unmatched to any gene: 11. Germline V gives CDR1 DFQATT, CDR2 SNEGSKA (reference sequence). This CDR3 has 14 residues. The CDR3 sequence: CSAKPGLAPDEQYF. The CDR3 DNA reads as TGCAGTGCAAAACCGGGACTAGCTCCGGACGAGCAGTACTTC.

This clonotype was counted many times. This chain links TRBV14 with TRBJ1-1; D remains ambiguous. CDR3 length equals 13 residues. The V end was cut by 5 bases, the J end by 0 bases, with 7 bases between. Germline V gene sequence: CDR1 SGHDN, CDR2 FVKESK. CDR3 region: CASSAFLNTEAFF. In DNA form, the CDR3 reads TGTGCCAGCAGCGCGTTTTTGAACACTGAAGCTTTCTTT.

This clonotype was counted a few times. For the CDR3, the DNA is TGCAGCGTCTCGTCGGACGGGGTCTCCTACGAGCAGTACTTC. It encodes CSVSSDGVSYEQYF. V and J are TRBV29-1 and TRBJ2-7, with D perhaps matching TRBD2 (5 bases). Germline loops: CDR1 SQVTM, CDR2 ANQGSEA. V was shortened by 6 bases and J by 0 bases, with 15 bases between the two germline ends. The CDR3 sequence is 14 residues long.

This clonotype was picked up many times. The CDR3 coding sequence is TGTGCCAGCAGTACTACAGGGGCCACTCGAAGCTACACCTTC. Protein sequence: CASSTTGATRSYTF. The chain combines TRBV6-1 with TRBJ1-2, with 7 nucleotides matching TRBD1. J lost 9 bases, V lost 5 bases, and 12 bases had no gene match. CDR1 is MNHNS, CDR2 SASEGT, per germline. This CDR3 is built from 14 residues.

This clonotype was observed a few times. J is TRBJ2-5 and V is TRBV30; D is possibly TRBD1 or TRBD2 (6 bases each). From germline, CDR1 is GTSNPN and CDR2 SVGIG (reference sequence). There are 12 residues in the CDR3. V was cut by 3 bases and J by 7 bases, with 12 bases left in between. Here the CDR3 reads CAWRLQGGTQYF. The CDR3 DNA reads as TGTGCCTGGAGACTACAGGGAGGGACCCAGTACTTC.